The entry that follows covers one T cell receptor beta chain sequence. Its binding antigen is unknown. No base quality values were provided; no much bigger clone lies one nucleotide off. This record comes from a study of a mutant IDH1 vaccine in newly diagnosed glioma (dated by TCRdb to the early 2020s). Background for the entire study: Patients received eight vaccinations in weeks 1, 3, 5, 7, 11, 15, 19 and 23, corresponding to visits V03 through V10. Longitudinal TCRB deep sequencing was done for some 26 treated patients, wherever samples were available for exploratory analyses. Of the approximately 30 treated patients, approximately 62% were male and around 40% were female, and the mean age was around 40 years. Vaccination began 4-6 weeks after radiotherapy alone, or alongside temozolomide cycles in the chemotherapy-containing groups. Peripheral blood was collected at six visits: V03 (baseline), V05, V07, V10, V12 and V13. Prior to enrollment, patients had been given standard therapy consisting of radiotherapy alone, temozolomide alone, or radiochemotherapy with temozolomide, with the combination given to most patients.

The germline V gene (reference sequence) provides CDR1 MNHEY and CDR2 SMNVEV. Its CDR3 holds 14 amino acids, cysteine through phenylalanine. The kept DNA is CDR3 alone, 42 bases in frame from the first base. For this chain, trimming is 6 bases at the V end and 3 bases at the J end, and the number of junction bases without a gene match is 5. The library relied on the immunoSEQ multiplex PCR assay. Following the manufacturer's protocol, the hsTCRB Kit was used to amplify rearranged TCR beta chain sequences. TCRB libraries were sequenced on an Illumina MiSeq. On the study's bioinformatics: The kit vendor's proprietary platform handled demultiplexing, trimming and gene mapping. Drawn from immuneACCESS, this table holds only the in-frame rearrangements with V and J called that TCRdb kept. Clones are partly lost; checked studies trace under half to an unresolved V gene and leave the rest unexplained. V and J calls and clone size follow that table, whereas D and trimming were derived from the DNA. Across this sample there are over 45,000 clones, with 75% to 85% seen only once. Roughly 6.2% of the sample is held by the ten biggest clonotypes.

The time point label of this sample denotes: week 23, last vaccination. Each vaccine dose was 300 ug of a 20-mer mutant IDH1 peptide in Montanide, given subcutaneously with topical imiquimod. All donors had newly diagnosed IDH1-mutant astrocytomas of WHO grade 3 or 4 that showed loss of nuclear ATRX. The samples were drawn from NOA16, a multicentre, single-arm, open-label phase I trial in Germany that tested a mutant IDH1 peptide vaccine in humans for the first time. Genomic DNA for TCRB sequencing was extracted from EDTA blood using the DNeasy Blood and Tissue Kit. General findings and caveats noted by the study authors: Immune responses induced by the vaccine were seen in approximately 93% of patients across multiple MHC alleles. Availability determined which PBMC samples were chosen for TCRB deep sequencing. The authors stated that sample limitations prevented analyses of patient blood samples from being reproduced. No apparent relationship was observed between pseudoprogression and alterations in the top peripheral T cell clonotypes detected by TCRB sequencing.

The sequencing used PBMCs, collected from a glioma patient whose treatment included an IDH1 peptide vaccine. The clonotype originates from a man aged 40-49 years with glioma. The V and J genes are TRBV27 and TRBJ2-3, with 8 bases aligning to TRBD2. For the CDR3, the sequence is CASRLSGVTDTQYF. In nucleotide form, the sequence is TGTGCCAGCAGACTTAGCGGGGTGACAGATACGCAGTATTTT.